These 9 T cell receptor beta chains originate from one sample sequenced in a study of cytomegalovirus exposure and HLA in healthy donors. 60 Vbeta and 13 Jbeta primers were used in PCR. Sequencing was performed with immunoSEQ multiplex PCR; in TCRdb, only in-frame clones are kept and a portion is missing. In the table there are 140,000 to 150,000 clones, 75% to 80% of which are singletons. Input material: PBMCs. These receptors all come from a woman younger than 30 in good health and CMV-seropositive.

V and J are TRBV27 and TRBJ1-5, with D possibly being TRBD1 (5 bases). The V gene lost 6 bases and the J gene lost 0 bases, with 12 bases spanning the gap. The CDR3 consists of 15 residues. Germline V gene sequence: CDR1 MNHEY, CDR2 SMNVEV (reference sequence). The CDR3 bases are TGTGCCAGCAGCTCCGACAGTTATAGCAATCAGCCCCAGCATTTT. Encoded protein: CASSSDSYSNQPQHF.

Notes on this clone: A read error is likely, as this CDR3 ends without the conserved phenylalanine or tryptophan. The limits of the CDR3 on the DNA are not certain, so only TCRdb's listed CDR3 is given. V gene TRBV6-5 combines with J gene TRBJ2-3; the table calls TRBD2, which could not be checked here. The CDR3 has 13 residues if both end residues are counted. Germline CDR1 reads MNHEY; CDR2 reads SVGAGI. The CDR3 is CASSYSTSGGRFL.

This clone was counted between two and nine times. The V call is TRBV30, the J call TRBJ2-2; 9 bases align to TRBD2. The CDR3 is made up of 15 amino acids. V dropped 3 bases and J dropped 3; count of bases not matched to a gene: 5. Germline CDR1 and CDR2: GTSNPN and SVGIG (reference sequence). For the CDR3, the DNA is TGTGCCTGGAGAAGCGGGGGGCCCCACACCGGGGAGCTGTTTTTT. It translates to CAWRSGGPHTGELFF.

This clone was counted between two and nine times. The chain links TRBV10-2 to TRBJ2-4, with 8 bases that match TRBD2. V was pared by 6 bases and J by 0 bases, with 10 bases of the junction left unmatched. This CDR3 comprises 17 residues. Germline-derived CDR1 and CDR2 are WSHSY and SAAADI. This CDR3 reads CASSARGAPLAKNIQYF. The CDR3 DNA reads TGCGCCAGCAGCGCGCGGGGGGCCCCCCTAGCCAAAAACATTCAGTACTTC.

This clone appeared once. The gene calls are TRBV5-6 and TRBJ1-1; D remains ambiguous. CDR1 is SGHDT, CDR2 YYEEEE, per germline. The CDR3 has 13 amino acids. Trimming removed 0 bases at V and 5 bases at J, with 8 bases between. The CDR3, as DNA: TGTGCCAGCAGCTTGGACTCCGGGACTGAAGCTTTCTTT. The encoded protein is CASSLDSGTEAFF.

The rearrangement links TRBV7-9 to TRBJ2-4; 7 bases align to TRBD2. V trimming: 2 bases; J trimming: 5 bases; junction bases outside the gene matches: 6. Germline CDR1 and CDR2: SEHNR and FQNEAQ (reference sequence). This CDR3 spans 15 amino acids. CDR3 sequence reads: CASSLRRGGENIQYF. DNA of the CDR3: TGTGCCAGCAGCTTACGAAGGGGAGGGGAAAACATTCAGTACTTC.

V usage is TRBV19 and J usage is TRBJ1-1; TRBD1 might be the D (6 bases). The CDR3 sequence is 17 residues long. Trimming stripped 4 bases from V and 3 bases from J, with 21 bases between. Looked up from germline, CDR1 is LNHDA and CDR2 is SQIVND (reference sequence). In DNA, the CDR3 is TGTGCCAGTAGTACCTTAAAGCACAGGGAGTTGGACACTGAAGCTTTCTTT. It is translated as CASSTLKHRELDTEAFF.

The chain carries TRBV25-1 and TRBJ2-7; 7 bases are a match to TRBD1. CDR1 and CDR2 (germline): MGHDK, SYGVNS. V was clipped by 4 bases and J by 3 bases; unmatched bases: 6. CDR3 length: 14 residues. The CDR3 DNA is TGTGCCAGCAGTGCCAGGGGGTCGCTCTACGAGCAGTACTTC. It specifies CASSARGSLYEQYF.

This sequence joins TRBV29-1 and TRBJ1-1; D is uncertain. Per germline, CDR1 SQVTM and CDR2 ANQGSEA. V lost 7 bases to trimming and J lost 4 bases, with 13 bases between them. The CDR3 contains 12 residues. The CDR3 here is CSDLSPGTEAFF. For the CDR3, the DNA is TGCAGCGACCTAAGCCCGGGCACTGAAGCTTTCTTT.